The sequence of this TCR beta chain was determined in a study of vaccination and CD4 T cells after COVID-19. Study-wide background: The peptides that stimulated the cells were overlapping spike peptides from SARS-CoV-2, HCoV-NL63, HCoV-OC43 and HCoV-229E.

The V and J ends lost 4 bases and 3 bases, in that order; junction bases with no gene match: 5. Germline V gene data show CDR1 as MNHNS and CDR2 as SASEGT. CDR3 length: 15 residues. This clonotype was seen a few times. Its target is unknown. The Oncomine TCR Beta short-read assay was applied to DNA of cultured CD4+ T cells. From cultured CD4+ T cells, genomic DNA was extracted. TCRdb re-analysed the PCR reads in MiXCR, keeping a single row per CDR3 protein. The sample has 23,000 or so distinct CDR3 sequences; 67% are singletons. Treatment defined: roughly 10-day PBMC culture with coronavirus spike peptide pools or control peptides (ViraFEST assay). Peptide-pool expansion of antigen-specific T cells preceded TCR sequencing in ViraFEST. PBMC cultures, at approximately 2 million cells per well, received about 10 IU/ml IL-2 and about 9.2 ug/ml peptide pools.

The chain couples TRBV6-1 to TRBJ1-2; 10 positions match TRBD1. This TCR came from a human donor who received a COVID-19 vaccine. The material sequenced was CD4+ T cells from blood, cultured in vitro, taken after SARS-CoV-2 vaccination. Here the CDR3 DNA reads TGTGCCAGCAGTGCTAGGACAGGGGGGGACTATGGCTACACCTTC. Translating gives CASSARTGGDYGYTF.